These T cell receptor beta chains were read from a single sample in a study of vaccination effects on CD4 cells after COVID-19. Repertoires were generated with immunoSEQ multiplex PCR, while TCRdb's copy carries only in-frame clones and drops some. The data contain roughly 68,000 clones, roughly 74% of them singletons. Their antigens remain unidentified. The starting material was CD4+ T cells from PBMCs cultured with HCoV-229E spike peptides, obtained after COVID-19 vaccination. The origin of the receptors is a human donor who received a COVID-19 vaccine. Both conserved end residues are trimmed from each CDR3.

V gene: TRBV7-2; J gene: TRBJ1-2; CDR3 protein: ASSLRGGAGYGYT
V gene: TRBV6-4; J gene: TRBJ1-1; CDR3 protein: ASSDRENTEAF
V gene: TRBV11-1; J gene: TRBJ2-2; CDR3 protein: ASSPQGEENTGELF
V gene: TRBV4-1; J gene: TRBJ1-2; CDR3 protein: ASSQGNINYGYT
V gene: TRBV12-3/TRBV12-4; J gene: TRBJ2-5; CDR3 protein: ASCRLETQY
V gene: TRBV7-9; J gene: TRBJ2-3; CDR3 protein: ASSPRIGPVPGAQY
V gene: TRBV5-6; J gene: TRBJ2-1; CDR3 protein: ASSSVGQGSPNEQF
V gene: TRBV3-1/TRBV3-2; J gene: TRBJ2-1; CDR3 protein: ASRPGTGLRNEQF
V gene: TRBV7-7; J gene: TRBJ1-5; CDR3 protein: ASSLGADQPQH
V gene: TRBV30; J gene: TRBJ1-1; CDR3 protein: AWSVQGAVGEAF
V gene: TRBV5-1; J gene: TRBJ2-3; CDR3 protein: ASSGSGGHTDTQY
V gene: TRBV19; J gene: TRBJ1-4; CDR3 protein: ASNRDVKGKLF
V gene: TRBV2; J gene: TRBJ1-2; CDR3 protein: ASSQTGTGSRGYT
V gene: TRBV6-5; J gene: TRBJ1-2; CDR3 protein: ASSYSNNRANYGYT
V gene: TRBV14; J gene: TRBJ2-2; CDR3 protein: ASSQGVGTGELF
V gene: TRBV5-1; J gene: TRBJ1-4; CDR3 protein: ASRRDGLREKLF
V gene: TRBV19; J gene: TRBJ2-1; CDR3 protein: ASSMGLGRHNEQF
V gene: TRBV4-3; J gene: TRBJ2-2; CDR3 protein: ASSQDRGTNTGELF
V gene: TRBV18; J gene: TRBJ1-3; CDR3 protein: ASSEQGNGNTIY
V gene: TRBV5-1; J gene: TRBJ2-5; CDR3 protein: ASSLGVGGGTQETQY
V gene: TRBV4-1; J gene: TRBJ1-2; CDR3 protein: ASTTYRTDNYGYT
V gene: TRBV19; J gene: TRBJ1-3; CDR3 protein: ASSIVRSSGNTIY